What follows are 29 T cell receptor beta chains derived from one specimen sequenced in a study of T cell responses to AZD1222 COVID-19 vaccine. Sequencing used immunoSEQ multiplex PCR; TCRdb keeps in-frame clones, though not all of them. The repertoire includes roughly 180,000 clones, approximately 90% of them detected once, and about 1.8% sits in the top ten. The sample here was peripheral blood, taken 28 days after the second AZD1222 dose. These receptors were collected from an adult who received the AZD1222 COVID-19 vaccine.

The V gene is TRBV6-6, the J gene TRBJ2-2; 13 bases agree with TRBD2. The CDR3 extends over 16 amino acids. CDR1 and CDR2 from the germline V gene are MNHNY and SVGAGI (reference sequence). The V gene end was trimmed by 3 bases and the J gene end by 6 bases; junction bases not matched to a gene: 4. The CDR3 loop reads CASSYRTSGGSGELFF. CDR3 nucleotide sequence: TGTGCCAGCAGTTATCGGACTAGCGGGGGCTCCGGGGAGCTGTTTTTT.

This clone was seen just once. The chain is built from TRBV24-1 and TRBJ2-1; tentative D call: TRBD2 (5 bases). The V gene's germline CDR1 is KGHDR and CDR2 SFDVKD. With 4 bases removed from V and 2 bases from J, the gap between germline ends came to 8 bases. CDR3 length: 14 residues. In nucleotides, the CDR3 is TGTGCCACCAGTGACGCGGGTCCCTACAATGAGCAGTTCTTC. Translating gives CATSDAGPYNEQFF.

The rearrangement links TRBV11-2 to TRBJ2-5, with 7 nucleotides matching TRBD1. V gave up 0 bases and J gave up 0 bases; unmatched junction bases: 1. The CDR3 loop spans 15 amino acids. In germline, CDR1 is SGHAT, CDR2 FQNNGV. The CDR3 region has the DNA TGTGCCAGCAGCTTAGACAGGGGGAACCAAGAGACCCAGTACTTC. Translation: CASSLDRGNQETQYF.

This clone showed up just once. The J gene is TRBJ2-5, the V gene TRBV7-9; D assignment may be TRBD1 or TRBD2 (5 bases each). Per the germline V gene, CDR1 is SEHNR and CDR2 is FQNEAQ (reference sequence). The CDR3 has 14 amino acids. Trimming shortened V by 4 bases and J by 2 bases, and 11 bases separated the two germline ends. The CDR3 sequence is CASSSPGAQETQYF. The CDR3 DNA is TGTGCCAGCAGCTCCCCCGGGGCGCAAGAGACCCAGTACTTC.

The chain uses TRBV27 and TRBJ2-1; 10 nucleotides match TRBD2. Germline lookup yields CDR1 MNHEY and CDR2 SMNVEV (reference sequence). The CDR3 length is 15 residues. V trimming: 4 bases; J trimming: 1 base; junction bases outside the gene matches: 1. Written as DNA, the CDR3 is TGTGCCAGCAGTTCTAGCGGGAGATCCTACAATGAGCAGTTCTTC. Translated: CASSSSGRSYNEQFF.

The chain employs TRBV27 and TRBJ2-7; D is possibly TRBD1 (6 bases). Trimming cost V 6 bases and J 4 bases, with 13 bases left between them. The CDR3 spans 13 residues. CDR1 is MNHEY, CDR2 SMNVEV, per germline (reference sequence). The CDR3 loop reads CASSPTGIYEQYF. Here the CDR3 DNA reads TGTGCCAGCAGCCCCACAGGGATTTACGAGCAGTACTTC.

V is TRBV4-1 and J is TRBJ1-3; TRBD1 aligns across 7 bases. Trimming cost V 5 bases and J 0 bases; bases outside gene matches: 7. The CDR3 contains 16 residues. Germline V gene data show CDR1 as MGHRA and CDR2 as YSYEKL. The CDR3 DNA reads as TGCGCCAGCAGCTACAATGACAGGGACTCTGGAAACACCATATATTTT. It encodes CASSYNDRDSGNTIYF.

The rearrangement joins TRBV11-2 to TRBJ2-1; D uncertain. Germline CDR1 SGHAT, CDR2 FQNNGV. Trimming left V 4 bases short and J 4 bases short, with 8 bases between. The CDR3 is made up of 13 amino acids. DNA of the CDR3: TGTGCCAGCAGCTCTGAGACGTACAATGAGCAGTTCTTC. It encodes CASSSETYNEQFF.

V and J are TRBV6-5 and TRBJ1-1; unclear D gene. Germline lookup yields CDR1 MNHEY and CDR2 SVGAGI. This CDR3 region has 13 residues. Trimming took off 3 bases at V and 5 bases at J, with 10 bases between the two ends. CDR3 bases: TGTGCCAGCAGTTATGGGCAGATGACTGAAGCTTTCTTT. It translates to CASSYGQMTEAFF.

The chain links TRBV6-5 to TRBJ1-6, with D uncertain. The CDR3 totals 15 residues. Germline assignment: CDR1 MNHEY and CDR2 SVGAGI. The V gene lost 9 bases and the J gene lost 8 bases, with 20 bases spanning the gap. CDR3 protein: CASRATLGHYSPLHF. The DNA of the CDR3 is TGTGCCAGTCGGGCGACCCTCGGGCATTATTCACCCCTCCACTTT.

The chain combines TRBV2 with TRBJ1-1, with TRBD1 identical over 9 bases. The CDR3 runs to 14 residues. The ends lost 8 bases at V and 4 bases at J; junction bases unmatched: 8. Germline-derived CDR1 and CDR2 are SNHLY and FYNNEI. CDR3 loop: CASSWTGAITEAFF. The CDR3 coding sequence is TGTGCCAGCTCCTGGACAGGGGCGATCACTGAAGCTTTCTTT.

The chain employs TRBV24-1 and TRBJ1-5; TRBD1 matches at 9 bases. Germline trimming cut 3 bases from V and 5 bases from J; bases unmatched to any gene: 4. The CDR3 totals 15 residues. Germline V gene data show CDR1 as KGHDR and CDR2 as SFDVKD. The CDR3 loop reads CATSDPRTGDQPQHF. The CDR3 DNA follows: TGTGCCACCAGTGATCCTCGGACAGGGGATCAGCCCCAGCATTTT.

This sequence joins TRBV2 and TRBJ2-7; 12 bases align to TRBD2. The CDR3 is made up of 14 amino acids. Germline V lookup: CDR1 SNHLY, CDR2 FYNNEI. The V gene end was trimmed by 5 bases and the J gene end by 7 bases; junction bases not matched to a gene: 6. The CDR3 reads CASSSSGGAKEQYF. CDR3 bases: TGTGCCAGCAGTTCTAGCGGGGGGGCAAAAGAGCAGTACTTC.

The gene calls are TRBV28 and TRBJ1-5; TRBD1 aligns across 11 bases. V lost 6 bases to trimming and J lost 4 bases; unmatched junction nucleotides: 8. The CDR3 loop spans 16 amino acids. The germline V gene has CDR1 MDHEN and CDR2 SYDVKM. This CDR3 reads CASSLPGQGANQPQHF. The CDR3 DNA reads as TGTGCCAGCAGCCTACCCGGACAGGGGGCGAATCAGCCCCAGCATTTT.

The chain carries TRBV11-2 and TRBJ2-1, with TRBD1 as a possible D gene (6 bases). The germline gives CDR1 SGHAT, CDR2 FQNNGV. Trimming shortened V by 1 base and J by 15 bases, and 16 bases separated the two germline ends. The CDR3 has 13 residues. The CDR3 nucleotides read TGTGCCAGCAGCTTAGGCTTACTAAGGGGGTTGTTCTTC. It encodes CASSLGLLRGLFF. The full variable domain, completed using reference TRBV11-2 and TRBJ2-1, is EAGVAQSPRYKIIEKRQSVAFWCNPISGHATLYWYQQILGQGPKLLIQFQNNGVVDDSQLPKDRFSAERLKGVDSTLKIQPAKLEDSAVYLCASSLGLLRGLFFGPGTRLTVL.

This CDR3 is CASSMGLAGVRTGELFF. In nucleotides, the CDR3 is TGTGCCAGTAGTATGGGACTAGCGGGAGTTCGGACCGGGGAGCTGTTTTTT. This sequence joins TRBV19 and TRBJ2-2; TRBD2 aligns across 14 bases. Trimming cost V 3 bases and J 5 bases; bases outside gene matches: 5. There are 17 residues in the CDR3. Germline V gene data show CDR1 as LNHDA and CDR2 as SQIVND (reference sequence).

The chain combines TRBV19 with TRBJ1-1; D remains unclear. From germline, CDR1 is LNHDA and CDR2 SQIVND (reference sequence). This CDR3 has 17 amino acids. Trimming shortened V by 6 bases and J by 9 bases, and 29 bases separated the two germline ends. CDR3 in DNA: TGTGCCAGTAGCCATTTTCCCAGCGGGCAGGAGGACTCCCAAGCTTTCTTT. The encoded protein is CASSHFPSGQEDSQAFF.

This chain joins TRBV25-1 and TRBJ1-2; perhaps TRBD1 as D (5 bases). Trimming took 4 bases from V and 4 from J, leaving 16 bases between them. CDR1 MGHDK and CDR2 SYGVNS come from the germline V gene. The length of the CDR3 is 15 residues. The CDR3 nucleotides read TGTGCCAGCAGTGTCCCAGGGACCGGGGGCTATGGCTACACCTTC. Translated, it gives CASSVPGTGGYGYTF.

V and J are TRBV27 and TRBJ1-1; possibly TRBD1 for D (6 bases). This CDR3 contains 13 residues. Germline CDR1 is MNHEY and CDR2 is SMNVEV (reference sequence). V was shortened by 6 bases and J by 5 bases, with 13 bases between the two germline ends. The CDR3 DNA is TGTGCCAGCAGACAGGGTTTGTGGACTGAAGCTTTCTTT. This encodes CASRQGLWTEAFF.

As to this clone: Other DNA variants within this sample encode the same CDR3. The chain is built from TRBV7-2 and TRBJ2-3; D may match TRBD1 or TRBD2 (5 bases each). This CDR3 comprises 15 residues. The V gene lost 4 bases and the J gene lost 2 bases, with 13 bases spanning the gap. The germline V gene has CDR1 SGHTA and CDR2 FQGNSA. CDR3 sequence (DNA): TGTGCCAGCAGCTACGCCGGGACCCTCACAGATACGCAGTATTTT. It specifies CASSYAGTLTDTQYF. The variable domain in full, with the rest retrieved from reference TRBV7-2 and TRBJ2-3, is GAGVSQSPSNKVTEKGKDVELRCDPISGHTALYWYRQSLGQGLEFLIYFQGNSAPDKSGLPSDRFSAERTGGSVSTLTIQRTQQEDSAVYLCASSYAGTLTDTQYFGPGTRLTVL.

J is TRBJ1-1 and V is TRBV12-5; D unclear. With 3 bases removed from V and 7 bases from J, the gap between germline ends came to 9 bases. This CDR3 is built from 12 residues. Germline V gene data show CDR1 as LGHNT and CDR2 as FRNRAP. This CDR3 is CASGLERYEAFF. The CDR3 nucleotides are TGTGCTAGTGGTTTAGAGCGGTATGAAGCTTTCTTT.

The CDR3 nucleotides are TGTGCCAGCAGCCCGATGGGGGGTTTCTTATACGAGCAGTACTTC. It translates to CASSPMGGFLYEQYF. The J gene is TRBJ2-7, the V gene TRBV5-6; maybe TRBD2 (6 bases). CDR3 length: 15 residues. The germline CDR1 and CDR2 sequences are SGHDT and YYEEEE. V lost 4 bases to trimming and J lost 4 bases, with 18 bases between them.

The V gene is TRBV10-2, the J gene TRBJ2-7; 10 bases align to TRBD1. The CDR3 is made up of 14 amino acids. V shed 8 bases, J shed 4 bases, and the junction held 8 bases outside the gene matches. The germline V gene has CDR1 WSHSY and CDR2 SAAADI. The CDR3 sequence is CASLGQGKGYEQYF. CDR3 bases: TGCGCCAGCTTGGGACAGGGGAAGGGTTACGAGCAGTACTTC.

The rearrangement joins TRBV3-1 (or the pseudogene TRBV3-2) to TRBJ2-2; TRBD1 is a possible D gene (6 bases). CDR3 length: 16 amino acids. Germline V gene lookup returns CDR1 LGHDT and CDR2 YNNKEL (reference sequence). Trimming pared 1 base from V and 7 bases from J, leaving 16 bases between. CDR3 protein: CASSQVAQGLRGELFF. DNA of the CDR3: TGTGCCAGCAGCCAAGTTGCACAGGGCTTACGCGGGGAGCTGTTTTTT.

This chain connects TRBV4-3 to TRBJ2-3; maybe TRBD1 (6 bases). V gave up 3 bases and J gave up 0 bases, with 19 bases separating them. The germline V gene encodes CDR1 LGHNA and CDR2 YSLEER. This CDR3 has 18 residues. CDR3 nucleotides: TGCGCCAGCAGCCAGGCCGTTGCGCGGACAGCTAGCACAGATACGCAGTATTTT. Protein sequence: CASSQAVARTASTDTQYF.

The rearrangement uses TRBV19 and TRBJ1-1, with TRBD1 identical over 7 bases. The CDR3 totals 14 residues. J was trimmed by 3 bases and V by 5 bases; bases with no gene match: 6. Germline V gives CDR1 LNHDA, CDR2 SQIVND (reference sequence). CDR3 loop: CASSPRGGDTEAFF. CDR3 nucleotides: TGTGCCAGTAGTCCCAGGGGGGGGGACACTGAAGCTTTCTTT.

CDR3 coding DNA: TGTGCCAGCAGGTCTAGCGGCTACAATGAGCAGTTCTTC. Its translation is CASRSSGYNEQFF. This chain connects TRBV11-2 to TRBJ2-1; 7 bases line up with TRBD2. There are 13 residues in the CDR3. Germline trimming cut 6 bases from V and 3 bases from J; bases unmatched to any gene: 2. In germline, CDR1 is SGHAT, CDR2 FQNNGV.

The sample holds one count of this clone. This chain connects TRBV6-5 to TRBJ1-2; possibly TRBD1 for D (6 bases). The ends were cut back, 5 bases at V and 8 bases at J, with 15 bases in the middle. The CDR3 totals 13 residues. In germline, CDR1 is MNHEY, CDR2 SVGAGI. The DNA of the CDR3 is TGTGCCAGCAGTAGAACAGGGAACGGGGGCTACACCTTC. Its protein product is CASSRTGNGGYTF.

The chain recombines TRBV7-8 with TRBJ2-3; either TRBD1 or TRBD2 may fit D (5 bases each). The germline V and J ends were trimmed by 2 bases and 3 bases, with 9 bases remaining between them. The CDR3 covers 14 residues. Germline lookup yields CDR1 SGHVS and CDR2 FQNEAQ. CDR3 region: CASSLSWGTDTQYF. In nucleotides, the CDR3 is TGTGCCAGCAGCTTAAGTTGGGGGACAGATACGCAGTATTTT.